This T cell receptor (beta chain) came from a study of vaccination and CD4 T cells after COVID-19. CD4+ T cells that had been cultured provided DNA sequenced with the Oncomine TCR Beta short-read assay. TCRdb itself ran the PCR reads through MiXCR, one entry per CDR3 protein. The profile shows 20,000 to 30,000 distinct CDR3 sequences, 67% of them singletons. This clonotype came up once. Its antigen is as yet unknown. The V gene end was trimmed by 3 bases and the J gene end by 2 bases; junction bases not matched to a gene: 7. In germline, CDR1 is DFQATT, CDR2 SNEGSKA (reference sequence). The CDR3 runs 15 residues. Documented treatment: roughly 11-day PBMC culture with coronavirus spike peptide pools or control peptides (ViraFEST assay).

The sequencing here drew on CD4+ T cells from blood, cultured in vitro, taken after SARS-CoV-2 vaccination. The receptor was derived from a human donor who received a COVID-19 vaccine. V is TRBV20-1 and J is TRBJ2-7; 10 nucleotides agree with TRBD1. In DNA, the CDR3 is TGCAGTGCTAGGGGGGACAGGGGAGGAACCTACGAGCAGTACTTC. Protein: CSARGDRGGTYEQYF.